This T cell receptor (beta chain) is from a study of cytomegalovirus exposure and HLA in healthy donors. Findings of the study overall: Later analysis demonstrated an association between a missense DCLRE1C variant and TCR beta V- and J-gene trimming. According to an earlier analysis, most TCR beta V segments yielded productive rearrangements about 90% or about 30% of the time.

PCR was performed using 60 Vbeta and 13 Jbeta primers. TCRdb's copy holds only in-frame clones and misses some; the assay was immunoSEQ multiplex PCR. Altogether around 200,000 clones are present, approximately 78% being singletons, with the ten largest covering about 3%. This clone was seen more than once but under ten times. Its antigen remains unknown. The V end was cut by 7 bases, the J end by 3 bases, with 10 bases between. Germline loops: CDR1 SNHLY, CDR2 FYNNEI. CDR3 length equals 13 residues. The chain carries TRBV2 and TRBJ1-3; D remains ambiguous. This receptor was identified in a woman in her 40s in good health and CMV-seronegative. The source material was PBMCs. Here the CDR3 DNA reads TGTGCCAGCATACGGGGAATTGGAAACACCATATATTTT. Its translation: CASIRGIGNTIYF.